Listed here is a single TCR beta chain. Its antigen is not known. Unique molecular identifiers tagged the TCRbeta library. TCRdb passed the PCR reads through MiXCR, listing each CDR3 protein once. The repertoire holds 450,000 to 700,000 distinct CDR3 sequences, with roughly 27% as singletons. This entry is derived from a study of T-cell reconstitution after alpha-beta-depleted transplantation in children. Study-level results: It was surviving recipient T cells and thymic progenitors that gave some patients high TCRbeta diversity at day 60.

The source is a boy in the first two years of life with Wiskott-Aldrich syndrome, due to receive a stem cell transplant. Sequenced material: PBMCs, taken before TCRalphabeta/CD19-depleted stem cell transplant.

The CDR3 region is CASSQGGGSTDTQYF. The CDR3 DNA is TGTGCCAGCAGCCAAGGGGGGGGAAGCACAGATACGCAGTATTTT. The chain links TRBV7-8 to TRBJ2-3; tentatively, D is TRBD2 (7 bases). The CDR3 is 15 amino acids. The V end lost 5 bases, the J end lost 0 bases, and 12 bases lay between the germline ends. Germline values: CDR1 SGHVS, CDR2 FQNEAQ. Full variable domain (outside the CDR3, taken from reference TRBV7-8 and TRBJ2-3): GAGVSQSPRYKVAKRGQDVALRCDPISGHVSLFWYQQALGQGPEFLTYFQNEAQLDKSGLPSDRFFAERPEGSVSTLKIQRTQQEDSAVYLCASSQGGGSTDTQYFGPGTRLTVL.